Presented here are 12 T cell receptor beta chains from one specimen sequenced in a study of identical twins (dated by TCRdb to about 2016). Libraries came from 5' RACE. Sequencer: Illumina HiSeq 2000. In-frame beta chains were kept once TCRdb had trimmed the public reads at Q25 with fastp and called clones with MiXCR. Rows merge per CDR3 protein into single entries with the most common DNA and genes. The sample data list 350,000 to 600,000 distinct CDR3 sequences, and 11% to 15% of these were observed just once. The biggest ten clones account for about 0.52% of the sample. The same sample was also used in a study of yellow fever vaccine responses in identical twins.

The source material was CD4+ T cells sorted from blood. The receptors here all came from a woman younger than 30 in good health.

The CDR3 coding sequence is TGTGCCAGCAGCGCCGACGAAGGGGGAATCGGAAATAAGAAGATAACGCAGTATTTT. Residues: CASSADEGGIGNKKITQYF. The chain combines TRBV11-2 with TRBJ2-3, with D perhaps matching TRBD1 (6 bases). CDR3 length: 19 amino acids. V was trimmed by 5 bases and J by 9 bases, leaving 33 bases between them. CDR1 is SGHAT and CDR2 is FQNNGV in the germline V gene.

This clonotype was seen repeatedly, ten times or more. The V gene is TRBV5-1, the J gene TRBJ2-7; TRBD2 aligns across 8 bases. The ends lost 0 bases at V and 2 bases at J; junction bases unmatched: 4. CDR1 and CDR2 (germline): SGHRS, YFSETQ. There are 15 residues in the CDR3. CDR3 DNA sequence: TGCGCCAGCAGCTTGGAACTAGCGGCAACCTACGAGCAGTACTTC. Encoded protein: CASSLELAATYEQYF.

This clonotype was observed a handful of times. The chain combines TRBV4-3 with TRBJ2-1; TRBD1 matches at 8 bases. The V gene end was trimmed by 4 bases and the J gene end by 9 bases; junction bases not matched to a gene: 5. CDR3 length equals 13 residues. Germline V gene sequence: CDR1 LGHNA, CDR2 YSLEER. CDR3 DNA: TGCGCCAGCAGCCCTACAGGGGGTGGTGAGCAGTTCTTC. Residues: CASSPTGGGEQFF.

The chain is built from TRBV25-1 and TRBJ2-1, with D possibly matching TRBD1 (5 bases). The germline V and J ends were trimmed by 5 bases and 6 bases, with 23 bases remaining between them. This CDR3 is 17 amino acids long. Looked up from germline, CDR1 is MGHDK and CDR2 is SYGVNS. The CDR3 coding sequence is TGTGCCAGCAGTCGACGGCTGGGGCCAGGGAACGGCAATGAGCAGTTCTTC. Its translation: CASSRRLGPGNGNEQFF.

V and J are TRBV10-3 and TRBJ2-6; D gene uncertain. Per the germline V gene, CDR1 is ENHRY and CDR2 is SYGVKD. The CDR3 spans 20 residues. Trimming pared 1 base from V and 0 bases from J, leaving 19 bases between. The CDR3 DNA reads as TGTGCCATCAGTGAGTTTAAAGTCGGCTCACCGAGCTCTGGGGCCAACGTCCTGACTTTC. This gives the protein CAISEFKVGSPSSGANVLTF.

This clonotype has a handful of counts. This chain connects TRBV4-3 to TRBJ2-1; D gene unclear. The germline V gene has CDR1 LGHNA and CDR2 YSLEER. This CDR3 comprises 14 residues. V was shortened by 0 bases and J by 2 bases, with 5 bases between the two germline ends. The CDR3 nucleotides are TGCGCCAGCAGCCAAGAGCTGACCTACAATGAGCAGTTCTTC. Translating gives CASSQELTYNEQFF.

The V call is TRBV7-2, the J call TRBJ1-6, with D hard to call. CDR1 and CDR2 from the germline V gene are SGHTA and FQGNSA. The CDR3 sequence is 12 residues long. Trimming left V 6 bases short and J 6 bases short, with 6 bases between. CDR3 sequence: CASRLPNSPLHF. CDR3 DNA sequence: TGTGCCAGCAGGCTACCTAATTCACCCCTCCACTTT.

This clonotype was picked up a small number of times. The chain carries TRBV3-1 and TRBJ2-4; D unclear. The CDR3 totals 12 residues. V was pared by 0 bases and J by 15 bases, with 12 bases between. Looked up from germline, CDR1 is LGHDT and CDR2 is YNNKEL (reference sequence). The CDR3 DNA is TGTGCCAGCAGCCAAGAAGGGATGTATCGGTACTTC. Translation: CASSQEGMYRYF.

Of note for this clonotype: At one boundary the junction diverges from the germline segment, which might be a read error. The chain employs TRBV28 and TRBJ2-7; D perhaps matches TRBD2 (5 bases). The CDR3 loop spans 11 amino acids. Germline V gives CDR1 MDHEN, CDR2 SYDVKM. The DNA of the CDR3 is TGTGCCAGCAGTCTCGGACTCACGTGGCACTTC. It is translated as CASSLGLTWHF. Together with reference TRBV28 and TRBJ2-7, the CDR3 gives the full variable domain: DVKVTQSSRYLVKRTGEKVFLECVQDMDHENMFWYRQDPGLGLRLIYFSYDVKMKEKGDIPEGYSVSREKKERFSLILESASTNQTSMYLCASSLGLTWHFGPGTRLTVT.

In DNA, the CDR3 is TGCGCCAGCAGCGCCGGGACAGGGTCCAATCAGCCCCAGCATTTT. It encodes CASSAGTGSNQPQHF. The chain is built from TRBV5-1 and TRBJ1-5; 9 nucleotides agree with TRBD1. The junction had 5 bases not matched to a gene; V was cut back by 4 bases and J by 3 bases. The CDR3 sequence is 15 residues long. Germline CDR1 SGHRS, CDR2 YFSETQ.

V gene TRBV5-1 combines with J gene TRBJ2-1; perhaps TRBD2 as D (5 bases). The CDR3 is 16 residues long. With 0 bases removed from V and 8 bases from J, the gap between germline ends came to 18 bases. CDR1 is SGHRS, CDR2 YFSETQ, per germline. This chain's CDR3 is CASSLGVSADLHEQFF. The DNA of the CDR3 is TGCGCCAGCAGCTTGGGTGTTAGCGCTGACCTCCATGAGCAGTTCTTC.

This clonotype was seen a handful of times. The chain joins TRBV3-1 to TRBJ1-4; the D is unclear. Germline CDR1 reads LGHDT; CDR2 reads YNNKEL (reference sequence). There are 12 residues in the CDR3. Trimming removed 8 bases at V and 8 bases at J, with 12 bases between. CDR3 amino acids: CASGGLGEKLFF. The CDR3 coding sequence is TGTGCCAGCGGCGGACTCGGGGAAAAACTGTTTTTT.